The text below deals with one T cell receptor beta chain. The antigen remains unidentified. The V end lost 0 bases, the J end lost 5 bases, and 10 bases lay between the germline ends. CDR3 length equals 14 residues. The germline V gene has CDR1 LNHNV and CDR2 YYDKDF (reference sequence). The method was immunoSEQ multiplex PCR; TCRdb's version includes in-frame clones alone and lacks a portion of them. The sample has tens of thousands of clones, 93% seen once. These data are taken from a study of cytomegalovirus exposure and HLA in healthy donors. For the study at large: In a later analysis, the roughly 120 validation repertoires were reported to have used the same platform as the 666 first-cohort repertoires.

General study points: A few of the chains that were CMV-associated were confirmed in vitro to be specific for CMV antigens. A later analysis found first-cohort TCR clusters tended to co-occur in the 120 or so validation repertoires.

What was sequenced was PBMCs. The V call is TRBV15, the J call TRBJ1-2, with D hard to call. The receptor was derived from a woman aged 30 to 39 in good health and CMV-seronegative. In DNA, the CDR3 is TGTGCCACCAGCAGAGAGGTTGAGGGATATGGCTACACCTTC. Protein: CATSREVEGYGYTF.